One TCR beta chain is described in this entry. Method: immunoSEQ multiplex PCR; TCRdb's copy keeps in-frame clones and lacks some. The sample records 2 million to 2.5 million clones, approximately 95% being singletons. V lost 5 bases to trimming and J lost 5 bases, with 15 bases between them. The V gene's germline CDR1 is GTSNPN and CDR2 SVGIG (reference sequence). CDR3 length equals 13 residues. This sample stems from a study of shared clonotypes between healthy human individuals. Whole-study context: CD4 naive and memory got three plates each, CD8 naive two, CD8 memory one.

Sample: naive CD4+ T cells from PBMCs. Subset meaning: CD45RA+ positively selected. This chain connects TRBV30 to TRBJ2-5, with TRBD1 as a possible D gene (6 bases). The clonotype originates from a man younger than 35 in good health. Some clones in this sample may be carry-over from other donors' samples. DNA for the CDR3: TGTGCCTGGGGACAGATAGGACGGGAGACCCAGTACTTC. It yields the protein CAWGQIGRETQYF.